The entry below describes one T cell receptor (beta chain). The table came from immunoSEQ multiplex PCR; TCRdb's copy has only in-frame clones and leaves some out. The table includes a few hundred thousand clones, 70% to 90% detected once. Per germline, CDR1 SEHNR and CDR2 FQNEAQ (reference sequence). This CDR3 contains 13 residues. V shed 5 bases and J shed 6 bases, with 13 bases lying between them. This record belongs to a study of blood T cell repertoires in COVID-19. Overall study context: There were acute and convalescent COVID-19 samples, and they came from the United States, Italy and Spain. From T cells, B-cell-depleted T cells, or PBMCs came the material, which was cDNA or gDNA.

Sequenced sample: peripheral blood. The rearrangement links TRBV7-9 to TRBJ1-2; D is undetermined. The sequence was obtained from a woman between 65 and 79 years old with acute or convalescent COVID-19. CDR3 in amino acids: CASSPWSRDGYTF. The DNA of the CDR3 is TGTGCCAGCAGCCCCTGGAGCCGGGATGGCTACACCTTC.